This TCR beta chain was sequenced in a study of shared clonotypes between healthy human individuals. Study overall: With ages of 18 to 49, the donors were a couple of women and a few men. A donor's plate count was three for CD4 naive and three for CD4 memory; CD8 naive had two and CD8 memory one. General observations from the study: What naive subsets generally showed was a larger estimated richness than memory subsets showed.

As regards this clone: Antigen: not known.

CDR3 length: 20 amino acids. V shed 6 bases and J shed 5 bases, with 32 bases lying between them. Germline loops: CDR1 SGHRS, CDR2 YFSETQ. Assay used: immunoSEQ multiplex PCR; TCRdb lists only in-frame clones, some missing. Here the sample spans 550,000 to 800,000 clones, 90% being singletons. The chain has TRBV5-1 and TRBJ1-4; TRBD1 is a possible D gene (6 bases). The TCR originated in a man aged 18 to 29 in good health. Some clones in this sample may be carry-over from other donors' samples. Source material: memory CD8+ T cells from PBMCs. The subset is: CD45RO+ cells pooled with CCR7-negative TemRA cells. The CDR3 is CASILIFPRDTPIPNEKLFF. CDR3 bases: TGCGCCAGCATTCTCATCTTCCCCCGGGACACCCCAATACCCAATGAAAAACTGTTTTTT.